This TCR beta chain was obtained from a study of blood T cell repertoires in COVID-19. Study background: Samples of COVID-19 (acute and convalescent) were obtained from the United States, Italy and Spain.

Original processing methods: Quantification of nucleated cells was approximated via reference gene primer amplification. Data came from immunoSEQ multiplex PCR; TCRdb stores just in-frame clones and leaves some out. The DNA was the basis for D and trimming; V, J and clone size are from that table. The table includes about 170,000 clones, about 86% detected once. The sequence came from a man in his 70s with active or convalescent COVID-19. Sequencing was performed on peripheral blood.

Here the CDR3 DNA reads TGTGCCAGTAGTATACTAGCGGGATCCCAGAGCTCCTACAATGAGCAGTTCTTC. As protein: CASSILAGSQSSYNEQFF. This chain links TRBV19 with TRBJ2-1; TRBD2 matches at 9 bases. The CDR3 length is 18 residues. Trimming took 2 bases from V and 0 from J; bases not matched to a gene: 8. Germline lookup yields CDR1 LNHDA and CDR2 SQIVND (reference sequence).